A single sample gave rise to the 21 T cell receptor beta chains below, sequenced in a study of cytomegalovirus exposure and HLA in healthy donors. The protocol was immunoSEQ multiplex PCR, while the TCRdb copy is restricted to in-frame clones and leaves out a portion. The sample lists roughly 350,000 clones; more than 80% were seen once. What was sequenced was PBMCs. The receptor source for this set is a woman aged 18 to 35 in good health and CMV-seronegative.

The chain uses TRBV2 and TRBJ1-5; tentative D call: TRBD1 (6 bases). CDR3 length: 16 amino acids. CDR1 and CDR2 (germline): SNHLY, FYNNEI. V was pared by 4 bases and J by 0 bases, with 13 bases between. Here the CDR3 reads CASSVQGSGSNQPQHF. The CDR3 DNA is TGTGCCAGCAGTGTACAGGGCTCGGGTAGCAATCAGCCCCAGCATTTT.

The chain combines TRBV10-3 with TRBJ2-1; 9 bases are a match to TRBD2. Looked up from germline, CDR1 is ENHRY and CDR2 is SYGVKD. V shed 4 bases, J shed 2 bases, and the junction held 3 bases outside the gene matches. This CDR3 comprises 15 residues. Here the CDR3 DNA reads TGTGCCATCAGTGCGGCGGGAGGGGCCTACAATGAGCAGTTCTTC. Its translation is CAISAAGGAYNEQFF.

This chain joins TRBV27 and TRBJ2-3; D not certain. V gave up 8 bases and J gave up 0 bases, with 6 bases separating them. This CDR3 contains 12 residues. CDR1 is MNHEY, CDR2 SMNVEV, per germline (reference sequence). The CDR3 DNA sequence: TGTGCCAGCTCAGGTAGCACAGATACGCAGTATTTT. It yields the protein CASSGSTDTQYF.

This chain links TRBV29-1 with TRBJ1-2; 7 bases line up with TRBD1. CDR3 size: 13 residues. Germline V gene lookup returns CDR1 SQVTM and CDR2 ANQGSEA. The junction had 6 bases not matched to a gene; V was cut back by 2 bases and J by 6 bases. This CDR3 reads CSVELAGGNGYTF. In DNA form, the CDR3 reads TGCAGCGTTGAATTGGCAGGGGGAAATGGCTACACCTTC.

The chain couples TRBV5-1 to TRBJ2-1; 11 bases align to TRBD2. This CDR3 is built from 16 residues. Trimming took 4 bases from V and 5 from J; bases not matched to a gene: 8. Per the germline V gene, CDR1 is SGHRS and CDR2 is YFSETQ. In DNA, the CDR3 is TGCGCCAGCAGCACGGGACTAGCGGATGGGGACAATGAGCAGTTCTTC. It codes for CASSTGLADGDNEQFF.

This clone was seen a few times. The CDR3 region has the DNA TGTGCCAGCAGCTCGCTTGGGCTATCGACCGCCTACGAGCAGTACTTC. It encodes CASSSLGLSTAYEQYF. The chain links TRBV11-2 to TRBJ2-7; no clear D. V was trimmed by 4 bases and J by 2 bases, leaving 18 bases between them. CDR1 SGHAT and CDR2 FQNNGV come from the germline V gene. The CDR3 contains 16 residues.

The V and J genes are TRBV9 and TRBJ2-1; the D is unclear. CDR3 length: 13 residues. CDR1 and CDR2 from the germline V gene are SGDLS and YYNGEE. Trimming stripped 3 bases from V and 9 bases from J, with 13 bases between. CDR3 in DNA: TGTGCCAGCAGCGCTAATTTTCCTGGTGAGCAGTTCTTC. Translation gives CASSANFPGEQFF.

This clone was recorded only once. The V and J genes are TRBV7-8 and TRBJ1-4; 8 bases match TRBD1. CDR1 is SGHVS and CDR2 is FQNEAQ in the germline V gene. The V segment lost 3 bases and the J segment 0 bases; nucleotides outside the gene matches: 6. CDR3 size: 17 residues. CDR3 bases: TGTGCCAGCAGCTTCGGACAGGGACCCTCAACTAATGAAAAACTGTTTTTT. This sequence encodes CASSFGQGPSTNEKLFF.

The J gene is TRBJ2-5, the V gene TRBV5-1; 7 positions match TRBD2. This CDR3 comprises 15 residues. The germline gives CDR1 SGHRS, CDR2 YFSETQ. V dropped 1 base and J dropped 3; count of bases not matched to a gene: 6. The CDR3 sequence: CASSLNGRLKETQYF. CDR3 nucleotides: TGCGCCAGCAGCTTGAACGGGAGGCTAAAAGAGACCCAGTACTTC.

The rearrangement links TRBV7-2 to TRBJ1-2, with D possibly TRBD1 on 5 matching bases. Per the germline V gene, CDR1 is SGHTA and CDR2 is FQGNSA. The CDR3 has 18 amino acids. V lost 5 bases to trimming and J lost 0 bases, with 22 bases between them. In nucleotides, the CDR3 is TGTGCCAGCAGCCAAATGGACACCCTTAGGATGGCTAACTATGGCTACACCTTC. Residues: CASSQMDTLRMANYGYTF.

This chain connects TRBV7-6 to TRBJ2-7; TRBD2 might be the D (5 bases). The length of the CDR3 is 14 residues. Germline V gene data show CDR1 as SGHVS and CDR2 as FNYEAQ. Between the trimmed V and J ends, which lost 5 bases and 4 bases, there was a span of 15 bases. Here the CDR3 DNA reads TGTGCCAGCAGCCGGATAGGGAGTTCGTACGAGCAGTACTTC. Translating gives CASSRIGSSYEQYF.

The chain combines TRBV30 with TRBJ2-7, with 8 nucleotides matching TRBD1. Unmatched junction bases numbered 7, after V lost 4 bases and J lost 5 bases. Germline CDR1 reads GTSNPN; CDR2 reads SVGIG (reference sequence). The CDR3 length is 13 residues. As DNA, the CDR3 is TGTGCCTGGAATCGCCAGGGGGCCGACGAGCAGTACTTC. It is translated as CAWNRQGADEQYF.

This clone was observed a handful of times. The V gene is TRBV28, the J gene TRBJ1-1, with D perhaps matching TRBD1 (5 bases). With 11 bases removed from V and 0 bases from J, the gap between germline ends came to 10 bases. CDR3 length: 12 residues. Germline V CDR1 and CDR2: MDHEN, SYDVKM. The CDR3 loop reads CAYKGMNTEAFF. The CDR3, as DNA: TGTGCCTATAAGGGGATGAACACTGAAGCTTTCTTT.

The V gene is TRBV6-5, the J gene TRBJ1-1; 9 bases agree with TRBD1. Trimming took 2 bases from V and 3 from J; bases not matched to a gene: 4. CDR1 MNHEY and CDR2 SVGAGI come from the germline V gene. The CDR3 spans 15 residues. CDR3 DNA sequence: TGTGCCAGCAGTTACGGAACAGGGGGCGACACTGAAGCTTTCTTT. Translated: CASSYGTGGDTEAFF.

This chain joins TRBV19 and TRBJ2-5; 7 positions agree with TRBD1. The CDR3 extends over 13 amino acids. CDR1 LNHDA and CDR2 SQIVND come from the germline V gene (reference sequence). V was clipped by 8 bases and J by 7 bases; unmatched bases: 10. The CDR3 DNA sequence: TGTGCCAGTGGCTTACACCCAGGGGGGACCCAGTACTTC. Its protein is CASGLHPGGTQYF.

The chain links TRBV9 to TRBJ2-3; D is ambiguous. This CDR3 contains 15 residues. Trimming shortened V by 10 bases and J by 2 bases, and 20 bases separated the two germline ends. Germline V gene data show CDR1 as SGDLS and CDR2 as YYNGEE. Here the CDR3 DNA reads TGTGCCTCTAAACCGTCTAGTACGGTCACAGATACGCAGTATTTT. Its protein is CASKPSSTVTDTQYF.

The chain has TRBV10-3 and TRBJ1-1; D remains unclear. V lost 10 bases and J lost 2, with 23 bases in between. The CDR3 sequence is 16 residues long. From germline, CDR1 is ENHRY and CDR2 SYGVKD. CDR3 sequence (DNA): TGTGCCAGCACCGGAGGAGGGTCGGTTCTCAACACTGAAGCTTTCTTT. Its translation: CASTGGGSVLNTEAFF.

The gene calls are TRBV2 and TRBJ2-7; 7 bases map to TRBD2. CDR1 is SNHLY and CDR2 is FYNNEI in the germline V gene. V dropped 5 bases and J dropped 0; count of bases not matched to a gene: 7. The length of the CDR3 is 15 residues. In DNA form, the CDR3 reads TGTGCCAGCAGTCCAGCGGGACTCAGCTCCTACGAGCAGTACTTC. Its translation is CASSPAGLSSYEQYF. The full variable domain, completed using reference TRBV2 and TRBJ2-7, is EPEVTQTPSHQVTQMGQEVILRCVPISNHLYFYWYRQILGQKVEFLVSFYNNEISEKSEIFDDQFSVERPDGSNFTLKIRSTKLEDSAMYFCASSPAGLSSYEQYFGPGTRLTVT.

The chain links TRBV11-3 to TRBJ2-1; the D gene is possibly TRBD2 (6 bases). Germline lookup yields CDR1 SGHNT and CDR2 YENEEA. This CDR3 region has 13 residues. The V gene lost 3 bases and the J gene lost 8 bases, with 11 bases spanning the gap. In DNA, the CDR3 is TGTGCCAGCAGCTTCGGGGGAGCGGATGAGCAGTTCTTC. It encodes CASSFGGADEQFF.

The V call is TRBV11-2, the J call TRBJ2-5, with D hard to call. CDR3 length: 13 residues. V was trimmed by 1 base and J by 5 bases, leaving 8 bases between them. Germline V gene lookup returns CDR1 SGHAT and CDR2 FQNNGV. Written as DNA, the CDR3 is TGTGCCAGCAGCTTAGCTACCGGGGAGACCCAGTACTTC. Amino acid sequence: CASSLATGETQYF.

This clone was observed a single time. This sequence joins TRBV9 and TRBJ2-7, with D maybe TRBD2 (5 bases). V was clipped by 0 bases and J by 7 bases, with 14 bases between them. Germline values: CDR1 SGDLS, CDR2 YYNGEE. This CDR3 spans 14 amino acids. Written as DNA, the CDR3 is TGTGCCAGCAGCGTAGCCGGGGAAACGGGAGAGCAGTACTTC. It specifies CASSVAGETGEQYF.